The clone carrying this TCR beta chain was detected many times. Antigen: not known. The source material, RNA transcripts, was used to amplify TCR beta CDR3 regions. The TCR CDR3 was amplified in a first-round RT-PCR using the HTBI primer set. TCRdb itself ran the multiplex PCR reads through MiXCR, one entry per CDR3 protein. The sample holds approximately 420,000 distinct CDR3 sequences, about an eighth seen once. This CDR3 spans 15 amino acids. The V gene lost 3 bases and the J gene lost 0 bases, with 10 bases spanning the gap. Uncontrolled infection, other autoimmune disease, pregnancy or lactation disqualified patients from enrolment. This sample is drawn from a study of T cells in Graves' hyperthyroidism and ophthalmopathy. Study information: Upon initial diagnosis and before any treatment, peripheral blood was collected.

Findings of the study overall: Researchers report that a 13 V-J model separated ophthalmopathy from stable hyperthyroidism.

The chain combines TRBV12-3 or TRBV12-4 with TRBJ2-3, with D perhaps being TRBD1 or TRBD2 (5 bases each). The source is a woman under 30 with Graves' hyperthyroidism. Sequencing used blood. The CDR3 coding sequence is TGTGCCAGCAGTTTTGGGGGTATCAGCACAGATACGCAGTATTTT. Amino acid sequence: CASSFGGISTDTQYF.